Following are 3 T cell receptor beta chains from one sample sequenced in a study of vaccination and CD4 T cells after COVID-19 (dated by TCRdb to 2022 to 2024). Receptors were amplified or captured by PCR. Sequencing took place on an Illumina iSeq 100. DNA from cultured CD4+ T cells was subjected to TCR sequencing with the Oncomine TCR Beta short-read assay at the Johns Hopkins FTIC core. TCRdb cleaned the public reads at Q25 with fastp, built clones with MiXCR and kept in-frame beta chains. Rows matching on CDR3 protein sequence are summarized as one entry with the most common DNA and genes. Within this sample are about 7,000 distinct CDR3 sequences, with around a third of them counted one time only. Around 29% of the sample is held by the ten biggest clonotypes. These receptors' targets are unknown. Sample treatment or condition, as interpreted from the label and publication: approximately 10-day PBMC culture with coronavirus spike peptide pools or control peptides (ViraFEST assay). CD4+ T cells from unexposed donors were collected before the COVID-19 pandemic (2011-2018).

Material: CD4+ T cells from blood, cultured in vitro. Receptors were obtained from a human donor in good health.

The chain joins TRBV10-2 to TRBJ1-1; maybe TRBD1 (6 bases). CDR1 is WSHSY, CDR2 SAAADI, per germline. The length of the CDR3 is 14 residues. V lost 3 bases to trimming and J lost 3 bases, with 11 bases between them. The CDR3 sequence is CASSEPDSYTEAFF. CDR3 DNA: TGCGCCAGCAGTGAACCGGACAGTTACACTGAAGCTTTCTTT.

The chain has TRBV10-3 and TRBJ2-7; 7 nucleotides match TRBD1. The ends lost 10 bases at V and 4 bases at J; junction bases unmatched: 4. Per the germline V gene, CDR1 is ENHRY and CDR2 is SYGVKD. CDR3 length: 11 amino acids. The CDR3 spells CASGQAYEQYF. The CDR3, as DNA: TGTGCCAGCGGACAGGCGTACGAGCAGTACTTC.

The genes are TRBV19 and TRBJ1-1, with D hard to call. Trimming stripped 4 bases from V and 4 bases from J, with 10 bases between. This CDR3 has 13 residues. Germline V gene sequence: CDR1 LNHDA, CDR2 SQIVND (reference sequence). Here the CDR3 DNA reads TGTGCCAGTAGTAAAAAGGAGGTCACTGAAGCTTTCTTT. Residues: CASSKKEVTEAFF.